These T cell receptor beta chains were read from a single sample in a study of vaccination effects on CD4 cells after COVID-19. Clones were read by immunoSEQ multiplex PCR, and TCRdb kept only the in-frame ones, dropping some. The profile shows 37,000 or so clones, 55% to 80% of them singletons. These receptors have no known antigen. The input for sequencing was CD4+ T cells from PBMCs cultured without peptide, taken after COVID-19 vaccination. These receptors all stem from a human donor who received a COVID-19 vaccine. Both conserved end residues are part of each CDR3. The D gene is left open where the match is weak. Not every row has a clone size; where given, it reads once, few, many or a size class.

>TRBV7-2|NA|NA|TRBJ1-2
TGTGCCAGCAGCTCAGGGATTGGCTATGGCTACACCTTC
CASSSGIGYGYTF
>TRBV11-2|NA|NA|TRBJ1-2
TGTGCCAGCAGACAAAATTGGCCAGGGGATATTAATAACTATGGCTACACCTTC
CASRQNWPGDINNYGYTF
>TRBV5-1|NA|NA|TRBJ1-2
TGCGCCAGCAGCTCTAGCGGGACACTTAACTATGGCTACACCTTC
CASSSSGTLNYGYTF
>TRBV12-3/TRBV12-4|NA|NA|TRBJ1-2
TGTGCCAGCAGCCTAGGACGGGATGGCTACACCTTC
CASSLGRDGYTF
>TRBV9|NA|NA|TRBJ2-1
TGTGCCAGCAGCGTCGGGTGGACCAATGAGCAGTTCTTC
CASSVGWTNEQFF
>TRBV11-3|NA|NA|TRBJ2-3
TGTGCCAGCAGCTTAGGTTTCCAGAGTGCAGATACGCAGTATTTT
CASSLGFQSADTQYF
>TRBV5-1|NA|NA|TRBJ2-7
TGCGCCAGCAGCTTGTTTGGGACAAACTCCTACGAGCAGTACTTC
CASSLFGTNSYEQYF
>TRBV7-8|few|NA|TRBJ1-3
TGTGCCAGCAGCTTAGGGAGAGGGAGGACTGGAAACACCATATATTTT
CASSLGRGRTGNTIYF
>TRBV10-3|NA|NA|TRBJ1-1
TGTGCCATCAATGGTGGGTCGAACACTGAAGCTTTCTTT
CAINGGSNTEAFF
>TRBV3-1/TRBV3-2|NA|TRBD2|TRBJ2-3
TGTGCCAGCAGCCAAGGGGATAGCGGGGAGTGGGGCACAGATACGCAGTATTTT
CASSQGDSGEWGTDTQYF
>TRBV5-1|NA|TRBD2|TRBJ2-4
TGCGCCAGCAGCCCGTCGGGGGGGCGATTATCCAAAAACATTCAGTACTTC
CASSPSGGRLSKNIQYF
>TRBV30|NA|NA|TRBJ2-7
TGTGCCTGGAGTGTGGGGCAGGGTGACGAGCAGTACTTC
CAWSVGQGDEQYF
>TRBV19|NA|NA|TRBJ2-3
TGTGCCAGTAAACGGGAGACCCTCACAGATACGCAGTATTTT
CASKRETLTDTQYF
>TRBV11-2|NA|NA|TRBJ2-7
TGTGCCAGCAGCTATTACACCCTATCTGGGGAGCAGTACTTC
CASSYYTLSGEQYF
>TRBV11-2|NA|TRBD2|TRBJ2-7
TGTGCCAGCAGCTTAGAGTCTAGCGGGGGCTACGAGCAGTACTTC
CASSLESSGGYEQYF
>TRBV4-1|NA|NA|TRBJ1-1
TGCGCCAGCAGCCAAGGGATTCCAGGGATCACTGAAGCTTTCTTT
CASSQGIPGITEAFF
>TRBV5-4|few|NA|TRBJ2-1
TGTGCCAGCAGCTTGGGAGGGATGATATACAATGAGCAGTTCTTC
CASSLGGMIYNEQFF
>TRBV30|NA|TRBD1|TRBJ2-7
TGTGCCTGGAGCCGCTCCGGGACAGGGTTTTACGAGCAGTACTTC
CAWSRSGTGFYEQYF
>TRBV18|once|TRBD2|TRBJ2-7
TGTGCCAGCTCACCAGGACTAGCGGGAGGATCGGTCGACGAGCAGTACTTC
CASSPGLAGGSVDEQYF
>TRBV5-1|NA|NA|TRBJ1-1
TGCGCCAGCAGCTTGAACCAGGCCCCTGAAGCTTTCTTT
CASSLNQAPEAFF
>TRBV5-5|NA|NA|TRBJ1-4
TGTGCCAGCAGGAAAGGAGGCGGGTCGGATGAAAAACTGTTTTTT
CASRKGGGSDEKLFF
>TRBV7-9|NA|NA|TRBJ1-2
TGTGCCAGCAGCTCCCAACAGGGAACGGGGAGCTACACCTTC
CASSSQQGTGSYTF
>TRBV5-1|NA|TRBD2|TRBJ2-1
TGCGCCAGCAGCACTCGGCTAGCGGGACCCAACCCGATCTACAATGAGCAGTTCTTC
CASSTRLAGPNPIYNEQFF
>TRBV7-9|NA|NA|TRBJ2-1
TGTGCCAGCAGCCCGACTTTAGCGGGACAGTATAATGAGCAGTTCTTC
CASSPTLAGQYNEQFF
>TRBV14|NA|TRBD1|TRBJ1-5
TGTGCCAGCAGCCAAGTAAATCTAGGGACAGGGCCCCAGCCCCAGCATTTT
CASSQVNLGTGPQPQHF
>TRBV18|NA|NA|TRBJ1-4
TGTGCCAGCTCACCCTCCGGCGGGTATGAAAAACTGTTTTTT
CASSPSGGYEKLFF
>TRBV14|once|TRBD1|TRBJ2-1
TGTGCCAGCAGCCTCCGGGACAGGGATAAGGTAGGGCAGTTCTTC
CASSLRDRDKVGQFF
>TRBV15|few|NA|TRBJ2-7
TGTGCCACCAGCAGAGAGTCCCTCCAAACGATAGGACCCTACGAGCAGTACTTC
CATSRESLQTIGPYEQYF
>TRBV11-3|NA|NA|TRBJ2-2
TGTGCCAGCAGCCCATACGCGGGGCTGGGGACCGGGGAGCTGTTTTTT
CASSPYAGLGTGELFF
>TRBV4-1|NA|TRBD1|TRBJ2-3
TGCGCCAGCAGCCTCACCCCCCAGGGGGCTGGCACAGATACGCAGTATTTT
CASSLTPQGAGTDTQYF
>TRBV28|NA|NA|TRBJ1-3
TGTGCCAGCTTCGACCTCTCTGGAAACACCATATATTTT
CASFDLSGNTIYF